This TCR beta chain was obtained from a study of T-cell reconstitution after alpha-beta-depleted transplantation in children. This clonotype was counted ten times or more. Preparing the TCRbeta library involved the use of unique molecular identifiers. MiXCR, run by TCRdb on the PCR reads, gives a single entry per CDR3 protein. The sample contains 600,000 to 700,000 distinct CDR3 sequences, around 16% of which appear only once. Specimen: PBMCs from the stem cell graft donor, collected from the stem cell graft. The receptor was isolated from a human donor who donated a stem cell graft to a child with acute myeloid leukemia.

The CDR3, as DNA: TGCGCCAGCAGCTTGGATTCGGACAGGGGAAAGGGCTACACCTTC. It encodes CASSLDSDRGKGYTF. The V gene is TRBV5-1, the J gene TRBJ1-2; 9 bases are a match to TRBD1. Germline values: CDR1 SGHRS, CDR2 YFSETQ. Losses at the gene ends were 0 bases for V and 8 bases for J; bases not matched to a gene: 8. CDR3 size: 15 residues.